This T cell receptor beta chain was identified in a study of blood T cell repertoires in COVID-19. CDR3 length: 18 amino acids. The V and J ends lost 0 bases and 0 bases respectively, with 15 bases between them. The table came from immunoSEQ multiplex PCR; TCRdb's copy has only in-frame clones and leaves some out. The sample contains approximately 220,000 clones, around 85% of which appear only once. This chain uses TRBV5-3 with TRBJ1-4; D not resolved. TRBV5-3 is an open reading frame whose function is uncertain. This clonotype was obtained from a man in his forties who had recovered from COVID-19. Input material: PBMCs or T cells enriched from blood (not recorded which). CDR3 DNA: TGTGCCAGAAGCTTGGGGTTGGGAGAACAACCAACTAATGAAAAACTGTTTTTT. Protein sequence: CARSLGLGEQPTNEKLFF.